This T cell receptor beta chain was recorded in a study of identical twins (dated by TCRdb to the mid-2010s). Describing the broader study: To test whether fetal clonotypes persist, the study used deep sequencing on TCR alpha and beta repertoires from monozygotic twins, unrelated adults of various ages, and cord blood. To rule out contamination, replicate twin experiments were performed at different times with different library preparation protocols.

Overall results and qualifications from the work: Abundant cord blood beta clonotypes carried fewer insertions; young adult naive repertoires showed a weaker similar trend, while memory repertoires showed none. Because the same donors could not be followed over many years, the conclusions relied on cross-sectional statistical analysis. In beta out-of-frame sequences, excess twin sharing was weaker, because having fewer shared sequences lowered the signal-to-noise ratio. Recombination models systematically underestimated out-of-frame TCR alpha sharing in monozygotic twins but agreed with sharing between unrelated individuals. Zero-insertion analyses could be partly confounded by invariant T cells such as MAIT and iNKT, though diverse VJ usage argued against such confounding for most clonotypes. Out-of-frame TCR alpha sequences shared between twins showed an excess of low generation-probability sequences compared with coincidental sharing between unrelated individuals.

A word on this clonotype: Which antigen it targets is not known. Base qualities were left out, and no much larger clone turns up one base away.

Every donor in the study was a healthy Caucasian. The twin cohort comprised three pairs of female monozygotic twins, all aged roughly 18 to 30 years. Positive isolation kits from Invitrogen were used to isolate the CD4+ and CD8+ T cell populations. CDR3 length: 16 amino acids, cysteine to phenylalanine. CDR3 DNA is the only sequence kept; it has 48 bases, read in frame from the first base. From V the trimming removes 5 bases and from J it removes 1 base, while the gene matches leave 7 bases of the junction unaccounted for. Library creation used 5' RACE. TCRdb names Illumina HiSeq 2000 as the instrument used. Template switching added a universal primer binding site, and the final cDNA carried a unique molecular identifier that allowed TCR cDNA molecules to be counted accurately. First-strand cDNA for TCR alpha and beta chains was synthesized from specific primers in the conserved constant-segment region. To control for contamination, every cDNA library carried two barcodes: a SMART-Mk sample barcode plus Illumina barcodes. TruSeq adapter sequences, together with Illumina sample barcodes, were added in two successive PCR steps. The Illumina HiSeq platform was used with custom primers to sequence TCR alpha and beta cDNA libraries. The study's own analysis went as follows. Unique molecular identifiers were extracted from raw reads with MiGEC, and CDR3 positions were determined with MiXCR. For each individual, recombination models were inferred using an EM algorithm with the repgenHMM and IGoR tools. The tcR package in R was used for shared clonotype analysis, with sharing normalized by the product of cloneset sizes. Out-of-frame nonproductive sequences were analyzed to study raw recombination free of thymic and clonal selection effects. Clones were called with MiXCR by TCRdb after fastp trimmed the public reads at Q25, and only in-frame beta chains were retained. Entries are consolidated by CDR3 protein sequence, retaining the most common genes and DNA. The V and J calls, along with clone size, are taken from TCRdb and not from the paper's own processing. The sample table contains over 500,000 distinct CDR3 sequences; only one count was recorded for approximately 22% of them. The top ten hold around 0.9% of the sample.

These data were also filed under a second study, of T cells expressing NK-cell markers. Per that second paper: In sorted CD3+CD56+NKG2C+, CD3+CD56+NKG2C- and CD3+CD56-NKG2C+ T-cell subsets from eight donors, TCR beta-chain repertoires were profiled. Of the eight sequenced donors, seven were found to be HCMV-seropositive and one was found to be HCMV-seronegative. In several experiments an anti-gammadeltaTCR antibody was added to restrict sorting to alphabetaTCR-expressing T cells. In a handful of donors, the dominant CD3+CD56+NKG2C+ clonotypes ranked among the top 10 CD8+ clonotypes, making up about 1.0-7.0% of CD8+ T cells. Those dominant clonotypes were again the most abundant among CD3+CD56-NKG2C+ cells in a few donors, at roughly 25-60.1%. Whether the expanded NKG2C-expressing T cell clones were specific for HCMV antigens remained unclear. Randomly selected healthy volunteers, three men and five women, were used as the eight sequenced donors. HCMV serostatus was determined by detecting HCMV-specific IgG in serum with a commercial ELISA kit. MIGEC was used to demultiplex reads and group the reads by UMI, and MiTCR was used to assemble and quantify clonotypes. Only TCR cDNA sequences supported by at least two reads were kept to exclude erroneous sequences. The tcR package was used for downstream repertoire analysis, and clonotypes were matched across fractions by CDR3 nucleotide sequence plus V segment. VDJmatch was used to annotate antigen specificity against VDJdb, with one amino acid substitution in CDR3 permitted.

The receptor was isolated from a woman under 30 in good health. The sample consisted of CD4+ T cells sorted from blood. Recombination joined TRBV12-3 or TRBV12-4 with TRBJ2-7; a stretch of 11 junction bases matches TRBD1. The encoded CDR3 is CASSLRDRGTSYEQYF. The bases are TGTGCCAGCAGTCTCCGGGACAGGGGGACTTCCTACGAGCAGTACTTC.